The 7 T cell receptor beta chains presented below share a single source sample, sequenced in a study of cytomegalovirus exposure and HLA in healthy donors. Clones were read by immunoSEQ multiplex PCR, and TCRdb kept only the in-frame ones, dropping some. The repertoire holds roughly 80,000 clones, with just over 90% as singletons. Input material: PBMCs. The receptors originated from a man under 40 in good health and CMV-seronegative.

This clone came up once. V gene TRBV28 combines with J gene TRBJ1-1; TRBD1 aligns across 7 bases. The J segment lost 5 bases and the V segment lost 7 bases, leaving 4 bases of the junction unmatched. The germline gives CDR1 MDHEN, CDR2 SYDVKM. There are 12 residues in the CDR3. The CDR3, as DNA: TGTGCCAGCACCCCAGGGGGAACTGAAGCTTTCTTT. Amino acid sequence: CASTPGGTEAFF.

V and J are TRBV6-1 and TRBJ2-6, with 10 bases aligning to TRBD1. The CDR3 covers 19 residues. V lost 4 bases, J lost 1 base, and 10 bases stayed unmatched. CDR1 is MNHNS, CDR2 SASEGT, per germline. CDR3 DNA sequence: TGTGCCAGCAGTGTGGAGACAGGGGGCTATTGGTCTGGGGCCAACGTCCTGACTTTC. The encoded protein is CASSVETGGYWSGANVLTF.

The chain recombines TRBV7-2 with TRBJ1-5; D is unresolved. Trimming removed 3 bases from V and 1 base from J, with 7 bases in between. Germline loops: CDR1 SGHTA, CDR2 FQGNSA. This CDR3 has 14 amino acids. CDR3 in amino acids: CASSFWESNQPQHF. In DNA, the CDR3 is TGTGCCAGCAGCTTCTGGGAGAGCAATCAGCCCCAGCATTTT.

In this sample, this clone turned up once. This sequence joins TRBV28 and TRBJ2-3, with D perhaps matching TRBD2 (6 bases). Between the trimmed V and J ends, which lost 8 bases and 0 bases, there was a span of 9 bases. This CDR3 comprises 13 residues. The germline CDR1 and CDR2 sequences are MDHEN and SYDVKM. CDR3 sequence reads: CASGGTSTDTQYF. The CDR3 DNA sequence: TGTGCCAGCGGGGGGACTAGCACAGATACGCAGTATTTT.

This rearrangement joins TRBV7-2 to TRBJ1-4; 7 positions match TRBD1. Trimming removed 5 bases from V and 7 bases from J; junction bases left unmatched: 7. The CDR3 has 14 residues. Germline CDR1 and CDR2: SGHTA and FQGNSA. This chain's CDR3 is CASSRGGSGEKLFF. CDR3 DNA: TGTGCCAGCAGCCGAGGGGGCTCTGGTGAAAAACTGTTTTTT.

The CDR3: CASSYEGNTEAFF. In DNA, the CDR3 is TGTGCCAGCAGTTACGAGGGGAACACTGAAGCTTTCTTT. V gene TRBV6-6 combines with J gene TRBJ1-1; D is ambiguous. The CDR3 runs to 13 residues. V lost 2 bases and J lost 1, with 5 bases in between. CDR1 is MNHNY, CDR2 SVGAGI, per germline (reference sequence).

The chain combines TRBV28 with TRBJ1-1; D is unclear. Germline CDR1 and CDR2: MDHEN and SYDVKM. V shed 2 bases and J shed 0 bases, with 13 bases lying between them. The CDR3 consists of 16 residues. This CDR3 is CASSLLGGPMNTEAFF. The CDR3, as DNA: TGTGCCAGCAGTTTACTCGGAGGACCGATGAACACTGAAGCTTTCTTT.